This entry is about one TCR beta chain. Its antigen is still unknown. One end of the junction does not line up with germline, which may come from a read error. The TCR beta libraries used 1.5 to 2 micrograms of genomic DNA that came from cryopreserved PBMCs. The sample belongs to a study of cytotoxic CD8 clonotypes in ibrutinib-treated CLL. Background on the study: Response samples came after a median 12 months of treatment, range 6 to 36.

The sequencing depth, 1 in 200,000 to 1 in 1 million T cells, was the target. Profiling relied on immunoSEQ multiplex PCR, and the TCRdb table lists in-frame clones only, not all of them. The sample contains about 130,000 clones, roughly three quarters of which appear only once. Germline V CDR1 and CDR2: SSHAT, FNYEAQ (reference sequence). The CDR3 covers 14 residues. Study outcomes and limitations: Clonality increased with ibrutinib response but returned toward baseline at progression.

This sequence originates from a human donor with chronic lymphocytic leukemia. This chain links TRBV7-7 with TRBJ2-5; tentatively, D is TRBD1 or TRBD2 (5 bases each). The sequencing here drew on PBMCs, taken after 24 months of ibrutinib treatment. DNA for the CDR3: TGTGCTAGCAGCCCCCCGGGGCTCCGGGAGACCCAGTACTTC. Residues: CASSPPGLRETQYF.